The 22 T cell receptor beta chains presented below share a single source sample, sequenced in a study of regulatory T cells in long-lasting Graves disease. Time point reported: newly diagnosed GD, antithyroid drugs for less than 3 months. PBMC-extracted RNA yielded the TCR library. Construction of the TCR beta libraries employed iRepertoire HTBI primers in conjunction with Arm-PCR of CDR3 regions. TCRdb analysed the multiplex PCR reads with MiXCR anew, one entry per CDR3 protein. The data contain 200,000 to 250,000 distinct CDR3 sequences, roughly a fifth of them singletons. The data were also submitted as part of a second study, on T cells in Graves' hyperthyroidism and ophthalmopathy.

Specimen: peripheral blood mononuclear cells (PBMCs), collected at new diagnosis, from a patient treated with antithyroid drugs. The source is a woman aged 30 to 39 with Graves disease.

This clonotype was detected ten times or more. This chain connects TRBV11-2 to TRBJ2-1, with 8 bases aligning to TRBD2. Germline V gene data show CDR1 as SGHAT and CDR2 as FQNNGV. V dropped 1 base and J dropped 3; count of bases not matched to a gene: 2. CDR3 length equals 15 residues. The CDR3 DNA is TGTGCCAGCAGCTTAGCGGCGGGAGGCTACAATGAGCAGTTCTTC. Translated, it gives CASSLAAGGYNEQFF.

This clonotype was recorded at least ten times. The chain carries TRBV4-1 and TRBJ2-1; 9 nucleotides match TRBD1. V shed 4 bases and J 6 bases; nucleotides not matched to a gene: 7. CDR1 is MGHRA, CDR2 YSYEKL, per germline. There are 15 residues in the CDR3. This chain's CDR3 is CASSLAGQGPNEQFF. CDR3 coding DNA: TGCGCCAGCAGCCTGGCGGGACAGGGCCCCAATGAGCAGTTCTTC.

Ten or more counts support this clonotype. V usage is TRBV28 and J usage is TRBJ1-1; TRBD1 matches at 9 bases. The CDR3 is 14 amino acids. J lost 5 bases, V lost 6 bases, and 7 bases had no gene match. Germline values: CDR1 MDHEN, CDR2 SYDVKM. CDR3 sequence (DNA): TGTGCCAGCAGCATGACAGGGGGATTTACTGAAGCTTTCTTT. Translation gives CASSMTGGFTEAFF.

This clonotype was detected ten times or more. V is TRBV6-1 and J is TRBJ1-6; D gene unclear. This CDR3 is 13 amino acids long. The germline V gene has CDR1 MNHNS and CDR2 SASEGT. Trimming took 5 bases from V and 7 from J, leaving 9 bases between them. The CDR3 DNA follows: TGTGCCAGCAGTCCTGCGGGGAATTCACCCCTCCACTTT. Translated: CASSPAGNSPLHF.

This clonotype was detected many times. The junction and the germline gene differ at one end; a read error may be behind it. CDR3 sequence reads: CASRPVNPGELFF. The DNA of the CDR3 is TGTGCCAGCAGGCCTGTGAACCCCGGGGAGCTGTTTTTT. The V gene is TRBV6-2 or TRBV6-3, the J gene TRBJ2-2; no reliable D call. In germline, CDR1 is MNHEY, CDR2 SVGEGT. The CDR3 extends over 13 amino acids.

This clonotype was recorded many times. The CDR3 sequence is CASSLGFRADEQYF. CDR3 nucleotides: TGTGCCAGCAGTTTAGGGTTCAGGGCCGACGAGCAGTACTTC. The chain employs TRBV12-3 or TRBV12-4 and TRBJ2-7, with a weak D call TRBD1 (5 bases). V was clipped by 1 base and J by 5 bases, with 12 bases between them. The CDR3 totals 14 residues.

This clonotype occurred a few times. The rearrangement uses TRBV7-9 and TRBJ1-5, with D maybe TRBD1 (6 bases). The CDR3 loop spans 14 amino acids. Per the germline V gene, CDR1 is SEHNR and CDR2 is FQNEAQ (reference sequence). The germline V and J ends were trimmed by 6 bases and 3 bases, with 12 bases remaining between them. The CDR3 region is CASSPRGTNQPQHF. DNA for the CDR3: TGTGCCAGCAGTCCCAGGGGTACCAATCAGCCCCAGCATTTT.

There are many counts of this clonotype. The chain joins TRBV6-2 or TRBV6-3 to TRBJ2-1; 7 bases agree with TRBD2. This CDR3 spans 13 amino acids. Germline V CDR1 and CDR2: MNHEY, SVGEGT. The V segment lost 6 bases and the J segment 8 bases; nucleotides outside the gene matches: 7. For the CDR3, the DNA is TGTGCCAGCAGACTGGCGGGAGTACATGAGCAGTTCTTC. Protein sequence: CASRLAGVHEQFF.

Concerning this clonotype itself: A much larger clone is a single base away; this may be a read error. The chain uses TRBV7-9 and TRBJ1-3, with D maybe TRBD1 (6 bases). The CDR3 spans 16 residues. Germline V gene sequence: CDR1 SEHNR, CDR2 FQNEAQ (reference sequence). The V gene lost 3 bases and the J gene lost 4 bases, with 16 bases spanning the gap. Here the CDR3 DNA reads TGTGCCAGCAGCTTCGGCCGGCCAGGGGACGGAAACACCATATATTTT. This sequence encodes CASSFGRPGDGNTIYF.

This clonotype was recorded at least ten times. The chain combines TRBV2 with TRBJ2-7; TRBD1 matches at 11 bases. V was pared by 0 bases and J by 3 bases, with 1 base of the junction left unmatched. This CDR3 is built from 15 residues. Germline V gene lookup returns CDR1 SNHLY and CDR2 FYNNEI. The chain's CDR3 is CASSEAGTGGYEQYF. The DNA of the CDR3 is TGTGCCAGCAGTGAAGCCGGGACAGGGGGCTACGAGCAGTACTTC.

This clonotype has a count of ten or more. The gene calls are TRBV24-1 and TRBJ1-1; D might be TRBD1 (6 bases). The CDR3 consists of 13 residues. Germline CDR1 reads KGHDR; CDR2 reads SFDVKD. Trimming shortened V by 8 bases and J by 4 bases, and 13 bases separated the two germline ends. For the CDR3, the DNA is TGTGCCACCACCCCAGGGGTTGGCACTGAAGCTTTCTTT. Translating it yields CATTPGVGTEAFF.

At least ten counts were recorded for this clonotype. The chain is built from TRBV6-2 or TRBV6-3 and TRBJ2-3; D not resolved. Germline CDR1 reads MNHEY; CDR2 reads SVGEGT. This CDR3 contains 13 residues. V lost 9 bases and J 1 base, leaving 11 bases between the germline ends. The CDR3 is CASRLGGTDTQYF. The CDR3 DNA sequence: TGTGCCAGTAGGCTTGGAGGCACAGATACGCAGTATTTT.

At least ten counts were recorded for this clonotype. The V and J genes are TRBV7-8 and TRBJ2-7; a possible D gene is TRBD1 (5 bases). The CDR3 contains 16 residues. Trimming took 5 bases from V and 5 from J, leaving 22 bases between them. The germline CDR1 and CDR2 sequences are SGHVS and FQNEAQ. This chain's CDR3 is CASSLRPQGSIDEQYF. CDR3 nucleotides: TGTGCCAGCAGCCTCCGGCCCCAGGGTTCTATCGACGAGCAGTACTTC. Supplemented by reference TRBV7-8 and TRBJ2-7, the full variable domain reads GAGVSQSPRYKVAKRGQDVALRCDPISGHVSLFWYQQALGQGPEFLTYFQNEAQLDKSGLPSDRFFAERPEGSVSTLKIQRTQQEDSAVYLCASSLRPQGSIDEQYFGPGTRLTVT.

The genes are TRBV5-1 and TRBJ2-1, with 7 bases identical to TRBD1. V trimming: 1 base; J trimming: 8 bases; junction bases outside the gene matches: 6. Germline lookup yields CDR1 SGHRS and CDR2 YFSETQ. The CDR3 is 14 residues long. DNA for the CDR3: TGCGCCAGCAGCTTGAAAGGGGGCTGGGATGAGCAGTTCTTC. Its translation: CASSLKGGWDEQFF.

In this sample, this clonotype turned up many times. CDR3: CASSSPGGAGYGYTF. CDR3 nucleotides: TGTGCCAGCAGTTCCCCCGGGGGCGCGGGCTATGGCTACACCTTC. The chain uses TRBV12-3 or TRBV12-4 and TRBJ1-2, with D maybe TRBD1 (6 bases). The CDR3 covers 15 residues. The V and J ends lost 4 bases and 4 bases respectively, with 16 bases between them.

In its sample, this clonotype was seen a few times. This may come from a read error, since a much larger clone is one base off. The V gene is TRBV3-1, the J gene TRBJ1-6; no firm D call. Germline values: CDR1 LGHDT, CDR2 YNNKEL (reference sequence). The CDR3 sequence is 14 residues long. The CDR3 spells CASSQITYNPPLHF. CDR3 nucleotide sequence: TGTGCCAGCAGCCAGATCACCTATAATCCACCCCTCCACTTT.

This clonotype was recorded many times. The rearrangement joins TRBV30 to TRBJ1-5; possibly TRBD1 for D (6 bases). Between the trimmed V and J ends, which lost 2 bases and 5 bases, there was a span of 16 bases. Looked up from germline, CDR1 is GTSNPN and CDR2 is SVGIG (reference sequence). The CDR3 is 15 amino acids. The CDR3 coding sequence is TGTGCCTGGAGTCCCGGGACACCGGGGGATCAGCCCCAGCATTTT. Its translation is CAWSPGTPGDQPQHF.

This clonotype was counted at least ten times. This rearrangement joins TRBV19 to TRBJ1-5, with no clear D. The V end lost 1 base, the J end lost 2 bases, and 6 bases lay between the germline ends. The CDR3 totals 14 residues. Germline lookup yields CDR1 LNHDA and CDR2 SQIVND (reference sequence). CDR3 DNA: TGTGCCAGTAGTATAGGGGTGGGCAATCAGCCCCAGCATTTT. It specifies CASSIGVGNQPQHF.

In this sample, this clonotype turned up many times. The V and J genes are TRBV20-1 and TRBJ1-4; D ambiguous. Trimming cost V 3 bases and J 7 bases, with 18 bases left between them. Germline CDR1 and CDR2: DFQATT and SNEGSKA (reference sequence). The CDR3 length is 15 residues. CDR3 nucleotides: TGCAGTGCTAGTGGTATGGGGAGTGGTGTTGAAAAACTGTTTTTT. It translates to CSASGMGSGVEKLFF.

Details on this clonotype: The junction departs from the called germline gene at one end, perhaps through a read error. V and J are TRBV30 and TRBJ2-2; D is unresolved. Germline CDR1 GTSNPN, CDR2 SVGIG (reference sequence). CDR3 length: 14 residues. In DNA, the CDR3 is TGTGCTTGGAGAACTACCGATTCCACCGGGGAGCTGTTTTTT. It codes for CAWRTTDSTGELFF.

The V call is TRBV7-9, the J call TRBJ1-2, with D unclear. CDR3 size: 12 residues. Trimming left V 3 bases short and J 5 bases short, with 7 bases between. Germline values: CDR1 SEHNR, CDR2 FQNEAQ (reference sequence). The CDR3 spells CASSFRLYGYTF. CDR3 bases: TGTGCCAGCAGCTTTCGATTATATGGCTACACCTTC.

As to this clonotype: The likely explanation is a read error, given a far larger clone one base away. The chain is built from TRBV6-2 or TRBV6-3 and TRBJ2-3; 8 positions match TRBD1. CDR3 length: 15 amino acids. Germline CDR1 MNHEY, CDR2 SVGEGT. Here the CDR3 DNA reads TGTGCCAGCAGCCCCGGGACAGGCTACACAGATACGCAGTTTTTT. The encoded protein is CASSPGTGYTDTQFF.